The TCR beta chain described here comes from a study of Ad26.COV2.S vaccination and SARS-CoV-2 variants. The method was immunoSEQ multiplex PCR; TCRdb's version includes in-frame clones alone and lacks a portion of them. The data contain about 350,000 clones, roughly 89% of them singletons. The germline V gene encodes CDR1 SEHNR and CDR2 FQNEAQ (reference sequence). V dropped 3 bases and J dropped 6; count of bases not matched to a gene: 8. This CDR3 has 15 amino acids. Treatment meaning: around 19 received Ad26.COV2.S at low or high dose, single or two shots; about 5 received placebo; per-sample allocation not given. Sampling occurred on day 63 after the first vaccine or placebo injection.

Sequenced material: peripheral blood, taken in a trial of Ad26.COV2.S vaccine versus placebo. The J gene is TRBJ2-1, the V gene TRBV7-9; TRBD2 matches at 7 bases. This sequence was found in a person aged 18 to 59 who received the Ad26.COV2.S COVID-19 vaccine or a placebo. The CDR3 DNA is TGTGCCAGCAGCTTTACCCTAGCGGTACTCAATGAGCAGTTCTTC. Translated: CASSFTLAVLNEQFF. Drawing the rest from reference TRBV7-9 and TRBJ2-1, the complete variable domain is DTGVSQNPRHKITKRGQNVTFRCDPISEHNRLYWYRQTLGQGPEFLTYFQNEAQLEKSRLLSDRFSAERPKGSFSTLEIQRTEQGDSAMYLCASSFTLAVLNEQFFGPGTRLTVL.